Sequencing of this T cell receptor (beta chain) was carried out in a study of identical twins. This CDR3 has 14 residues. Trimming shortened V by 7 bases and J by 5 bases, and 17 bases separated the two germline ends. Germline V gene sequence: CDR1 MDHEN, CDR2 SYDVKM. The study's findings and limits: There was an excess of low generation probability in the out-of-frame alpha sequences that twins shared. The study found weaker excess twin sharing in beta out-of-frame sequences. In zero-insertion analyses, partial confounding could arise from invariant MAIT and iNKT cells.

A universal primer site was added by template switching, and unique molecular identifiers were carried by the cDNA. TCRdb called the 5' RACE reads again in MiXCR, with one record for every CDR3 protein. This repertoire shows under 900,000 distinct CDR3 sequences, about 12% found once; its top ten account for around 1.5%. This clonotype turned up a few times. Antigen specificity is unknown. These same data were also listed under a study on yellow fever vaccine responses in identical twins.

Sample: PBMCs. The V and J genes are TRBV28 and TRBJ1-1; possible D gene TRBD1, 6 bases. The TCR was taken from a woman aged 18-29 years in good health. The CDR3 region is CASTTGQRTTEAFF. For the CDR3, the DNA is TGTGCCAGCACAACGGGACAAAGAACTACTGAAGCTTTCTTT.